This entry lists 20 T cell receptor beta chains sequenced from one sample in a study of shared clonotypes between healthy human individuals. Sequenced by immunoSEQ multiplex PCR; TCRdb stores in-frame clones only, minus some. The sample shows fewer than 1.4 million clones, about 80% of them seen only once. The source material was memory CD4+ T cells from PBMCs. The sample's subset: CD45RA-negative fraction. These receptors all come from a man between 18 and 35 years old in good health. Some clones in this sample may be carry-over from other donors' samples.

As concerns this clone: The sample contains more than one DNA sequence encoding this CDR3. The J gene is TRBJ2-1, the V gene TRBV9; 12 bases map to TRBD2. V trimming: 0 bases; J trimming: 2 bases; junction bases outside the gene matches: 0. The CDR3 has 16 amino acids. Per germline, CDR1 SGDLS and CDR2 YYNGEE. The CDR3 spells CASSVASGRAYNEQFF. The CDR3 DNA reads TGTGCCAGCAGCGTAGCTAGCGGGAGGGCCTACAATGAGCAGTTCTTC. The complete variable domain, with remaining parts taken from reference TRBV9 and TRBJ2-1, reads DSGVTQTPKHLITATGQRVTLRCSPRSGDLSVYWYQQSLDQGLQFLIQYYNGEERAKGNILERFSAQQFPDLHSELNLSSLELGDSALYFCASSVASGRAYNEQFFGPGTRLTVL.

The V gene is TRBV10-3, the J gene TRBJ2-1; 9 nucleotides align to TRBD1. The V gene end was trimmed by 4 bases and the J gene end by 4 bases; junction bases not matched to a gene: 11. This CDR3 is 17 amino acids long. CDR1 ENHRY and CDR2 SYGVKD come from the germline V gene. In DNA, the CDR3 is TGTGCCATCAGTGGGGGGACAGGGCACGGAGGGTACAATGAGCAGTTCTTC. Translated: CAISGGTGHGGYNEQFF.

J is TRBJ1-2 and V is TRBV28; D remains ambiguous. V lost 8 bases and J 8 bases, leaving 24 bases between the germline ends. The CDR3 length is 15 residues. Germline lookup yields CDR1 MDHEN and CDR2 SYDVKM. This CDR3 is CASAFVPSDPRGYTF. The CDR3 DNA is TGTGCCAGCGCTTTCGTCCCGTCAGACCCACGCGGCTACACCTTC.

The gene calls are TRBV27 and TRBJ1-1; D is ambiguous. V was trimmed by 0 bases and J by 4 bases, leaving 9 bases between them. The CDR3 loop spans 14 amino acids. Per the germline V gene, CDR1 is MNHEY and CDR2 is SMNVEV (reference sequence). This CDR3 is CASSLSGSSTEAFF. The CDR3, as DNA: TGTGCCAGCAGTTTATCAGGGTCTAGCACTGAAGCTTTCTTT.

This clone was observed at least ten times. The chain has TRBV5-1 and TRBJ2-2, with TRBD1 matching over 9 bases. V lost 4 bases to trimming and J lost 3 bases; unmatched junction nucleotides: 4. In germline, CDR1 is SGHRS, CDR2 YFSETQ. The CDR3 contains 15 residues. The DNA of the CDR3 is TGCGCCAGCAGCGTGGGACAGGGAGACACCGGGGAGCTGTTTTTT. Amino acids: CASSVGQGDTGELFF.

This clone has a count of ten or more. J is TRBJ1-2 and V is TRBV27; 9 positions match TRBD1. V gave up 4 bases and J gave up 4 bases; unmatched junction bases: 4. This CDR3 is built from 14 residues. CDR1 and CDR2 from the germline V gene are MNHEY and SMNVEV (reference sequence). CDR3 sequence (DNA): TGTGCCAGCAGTTCTGTGGACAGGGGCTATGGCTACACCTTC. It encodes CASSSVDRGYGYTF.

This chain connects TRBV27 to TRBJ2-3; no definite D call. V dropped 4 bases and J dropped 2 bases, with 7 bases sitting between them. The germline V gene has CDR1 MNHEY and CDR2 SMNVEV (reference sequence). The CDR3 loop spans 13 amino acids. CDR3: CASSSLITDTQYF. The CDR3 DNA follows: TGTGCCAGCAGTTCTCTCATCACAGATACGCAGTATTTT.

The gene calls are TRBV7-2 and TRBJ2-3; 7 positions agree with TRBD1. Germline values: CDR1 SGHTA, CDR2 FQGNSA. The CDR3 sequence is 14 residues long. With 8 bases clipped from V and 4 bases from J, the junction kept 9 bases outside the gene matches. The DNA of the CDR3 is TGTGCCAGCGCTAGGGACAGTCAGGCAGATACGCAGTATTTT. Translated: CASARDSQADTQYF.

The chain has TRBV5-5 and TRBJ2-6, with D perhaps matching TRBD1 (6 bases). Trimming took off 0 bases at V and 0 bases at J, with 13 bases between the two ends. This CDR3 comprises 18 residues. Germline-derived CDR1 and CDR2 are SGHKS and YYEKEE (reference sequence). CDR3 sequence (DNA): TGTGCCAGCAGCTTGGTGGGCAGGGGATCCTCTGGGGCCAACGTCCTGACTTTC. Translating it yields CASSLVGRGSSGANVLTF.

The chain joins TRBV6-6 to TRBJ1-2; TRBD1 is a possible D gene (6 bases). Germline V gene data show CDR1 as MNHNY and CDR2 as SVGAGI (reference sequence). The CDR3 has 13 residues. Trimming left V 6 bases short and J 8 bases short, with 16 bases between. The CDR3 sequence is CASSPPGAWGYTF. The DNA for the CDR3 is TGTGCCAGCAGCCCTCCAGGGGCCTGGGGCTACACCTTC.

The V and J genes are TRBV14 and TRBJ2-1; D might be TRBD1 (6 bases). The CDR3 length is 16 residues. Germline CDR1 and CDR2: SGHDN and FVKESK. The V gene lost 1 base and the J gene lost 0 bases, with 10 bases spanning the gap. CDR3 residues: CASSQGGRGSYNEQFF. The CDR3, as DNA: TGTGCCAGCAGCCAAGGTGGCAGGGGCTCCTACAATGAGCAGTTCTTC.

This clone was seen just once. This chain uses TRBV28 with TRBJ2-7; TRBD2 is a possible D gene (5 bases). CDR3 length: 12 residues. The ends were cut back, 2 bases at V and 6 bases at J, with 8 bases in the middle. Germline CDR1 is MDHEN and CDR2 is SYDVKM. The CDR3 DNA is TGTGCCAGCAGTTTAGGGGAGTTCGAGCAGTACTTC. This encodes CASSLGEFEQYF.

The chain employs TRBV5-1 and TRBJ2-7, with 9 bases that match TRBD1. Germline CDR1 reads SGHRS; CDR2 reads YFSETQ. The CDR3 runs 15 residues. V trimming: 3 bases; J trimming: 3 bases; junction bases outside the gene matches: 7. The CDR3 loop is CASSSGQGIGYEQYF. The CDR3 nucleotides read TGCGCCAGCAGCTCGGGACAGGGAATAGGCTACGAGCAGTACTTC.

This chain links TRBV25-1 with TRBJ2-5; 8 bases are a match to TRBD1. The J call is doubtful: the DNA matches TRBJ2-7 better. The CDR3 has 14 residues. The germline gives CDR1 MGHDK, CDR2 SYGVNS. The CDR3 DNA is TGTGCCAGCAGTGGGCACAGGGGGAAAGACGAGCAGTACTTC. Its translation: CASSGHRGKDEQYF.

This clone was counted only a few times. The rearrangement links TRBV28 to TRBJ1-2, with TRBD1 identical over 7 bases. The CDR3 has 15 amino acids. V shed 4 bases and J 2 bases; nucleotides not matched to a gene: 7. Per germline, CDR1 MDHEN and CDR2 SYDVKM. This CDR3 reads CASSSSGGGNYGYTF. CDR3 coding DNA: TGTGCCAGCAGTTCCTCAGGGGGGGGAAACTATGGCTACACCTTC.

The rearrangement links TRBV5-1 to TRBJ2-1; 9 positions match TRBD2. This CDR3 spans 16 amino acids. The V segment lost 4 bases and the J segment 3 bases; nucleotides outside the gene matches: 8. Germline CDR1 SGHRS, CDR2 YFSETQ. The CDR3 DNA reads TGCGCCAGCAGCGCGCTCCTAGCGGGAAACTACAATGAGCAGTTCTTC. Its protein product is CASSALLAGNYNEQFF. Complete variable domain (other parts from reference TRBV5-1 and TRBJ2-1): KAGVTQTPRYLIKTRGQQVTLSCSPISGHRSVSWYQQTPGQGLQFLFEYFSETQRNKGNFPGRFSGRQFSNSRSEMNVSTLELGDSALYLCASSALLAGNYNEQFFGPGTRLTVL.

There are a few counts of this clone. The chain recombines TRBV2 with TRBJ2-1; 10 positions agree with TRBD2. This CDR3 comprises 14 residues. CDR1 and CDR2 from the germline V gene are SNHLY and FYNNEI. After removal of 8 bases from V and 8 bases from J, the junction contained 9 bases not matched to a gene. This CDR3 reads CASLGLAGVDEQFF. DNA for the CDR3: TGTGCCAGCTTGGGGCTAGCGGGAGTTGATGAGCAGTTCTTC. Filled out from reference TRBV2 and TRBJ2-1, the complete variable domain reads EPEVTQTPSHQVTQMGQEVILRCVPISNHLYFYWYRQILGQKVEFLVSFYNNEISEKSEIFDDQFSVERPDGSNFTLKIRSTKLEDSAMYFCASLGLAGVDEQFFGPGTRLTVL.

This clone was seen once. The V and J genes are TRBV7-2 and TRBJ2-7, with TRBD2 identical over 7 bases. Trimming removed 4 bases from V and 3 bases from J; junction bases left unmatched: 9. Germline values: CDR1 SGHTA, CDR2 FQGNSA. The CDR3 has 15 amino acids. The CDR3 region has the DNA TGTGCCAGCAGCTATACCGTAGCGGGCAACTACGAGCAGTACTTC. Its protein product is CASSYTVAGNYEQYF.

Concerning this clone: One base separates it from a far larger clone, so it is likely a read error. The chain couples TRBV5-6 to TRBJ2-7, with D possibly being TRBD2 (5 bases). The V gene's germline CDR1 is SGHDT and CDR2 YYEEEE. Trimming stripped 0 bases from V and 7 bases from J, with 20 bases between. The CDR3 is made up of 16 amino acids. As DNA, the CDR3 is TGTGCCAGCAGCTTGGGATTAAGGACGGACTCGGGGGAGCAGTACTTC. This translates into CASSLGLRTDSGEQYF.

The chain couples TRBV11-2 to TRBJ2-7; D remains unclear. The CDR3 contains 14 residues. Germline CDR1 SGHAT, CDR2 FQNNGV. The V end lost 5 bases, the J end lost 3 bases, and 14 bases lay between the germline ends. The CDR3 protein is CASSPPERRYEQYF. The CDR3 bases are TGTGCCAGCAGCCCGCCCGAACGCCGCTACGAGCAGTACTTC.